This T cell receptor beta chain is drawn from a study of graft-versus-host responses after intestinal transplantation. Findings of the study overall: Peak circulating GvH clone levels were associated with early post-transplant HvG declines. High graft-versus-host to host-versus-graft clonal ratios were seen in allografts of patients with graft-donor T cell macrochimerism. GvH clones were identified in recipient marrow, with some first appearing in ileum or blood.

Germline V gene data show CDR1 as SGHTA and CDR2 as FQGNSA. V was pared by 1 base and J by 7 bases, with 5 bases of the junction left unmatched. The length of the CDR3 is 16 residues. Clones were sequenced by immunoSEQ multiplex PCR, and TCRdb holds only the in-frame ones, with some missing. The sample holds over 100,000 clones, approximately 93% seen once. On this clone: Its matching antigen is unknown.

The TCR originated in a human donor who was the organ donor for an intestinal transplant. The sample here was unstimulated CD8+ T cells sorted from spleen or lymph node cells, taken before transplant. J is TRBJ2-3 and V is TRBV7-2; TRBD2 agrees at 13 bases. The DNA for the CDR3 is TGTGCCAGCAGCTTAGAGCGGACTAGCGGGAGTTATACGCAGTATTTT. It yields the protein CASSLERTSGSYTQYF.